A selection of T cell receptor beta chains follows, all from one sample in a study of T cells in Graves' hyperthyroidism and ophthalmopathy. TCRdb used MiXCR to reprocess the multiplex PCR reads, holding one entry per CDR3 protein. The sample includes hundreds of thousands of distinct CDR3 sequences, about 15% of them seen just once. The sequenced sample was blood. The receptors come from a woman aged 35 to 49 with Graves' ophthalmopathy. CDR3s include the opening cysteine and the closing phenylalanine or tryptophan. The D gene is left open where the match is weak. The size field is filled for only some rows; it gives once, few, many or a size class.

.,TRBJ1-1,many,TRBV11-2,13,TGTGCCAGCAGCTTAGGCCGAACCTTTGAAGCTTTCTTT,CASSLGRTFEAFF
.,TRBJ2-7,.,TRBV16,13,TGTGCCAGCAGCCCAATGACCCCCTACGAGCAGTACTTC,CASSPMTPYEQYF
.,TRBJ2-2,.,TRBV20-1,15,TGCAGTGCTAGCCCCGGGAGGGGGCCTACCGGGGAGCTGTTTTTT,CSASPGRGPTGELFF
.,TRBJ1-1,many,TRBV19,13,TGTGCCAGTAGGGAGGAGCAAAGCGGGGCAGCTTTCTTT,CASREEQSGAAFF
.,TRBJ2-7,.,TRBV3-1,12,TGTGCCAGCAGCCACTATTCCTACGAGCAGTACTTC,CASSHYSYEQYF
.,TRBJ1-1,few,TRBV5-1,16,TGCGCCAGCAGCTTAGGCGGGGGAGGTGGGAACACTGAAGCTTTCTTT,CASSLGGGGGNTEAFF
TRBD2,TRBJ2-2,few,TRBV12-3/TRBV12-4,15,TGTGCCAGCAGTTTTGGGGGGAGGGCCACCGGGGAGCTGTTTTTT,CASSFGGRATGELFF
.,TRBJ2-7,few,TRBV6-5,12,TGTGCCAGCACCCAGGGAGGGGGCGAGCAGTACTTC,CASTQGGGEQYF
.,TRBJ1-1,many,TRBV7-2,17,TGTGCCAGCAGCTTAGCTCCGTGGTTTGGGGCTCACACTGAAGCTTTCTTT,CASSLAPWFGAHTEAFF
.,TRBJ2-4,many,TRBV28,14,TGTGCCAGCAGTGGGGGACTAGCCAAAAACATTCAGTACTTC,CASSGGLAKNIQYF
.,TRBJ1-1,many,TRBV7-8,14,TGTGCCAGCAGCCCCAGGGAACAGAACACTGAAGCTTTCTTT,CASSPREQNTEAFF
.,TRBJ2-7,many,TRBV7-9,18,TGTGCCAGCAGCCTGGGCTTGGCAGGTCTAACGGGGTCCTACGAGCAGTACTTC,CASSLGLAGLTGSYEQYF
.,TRBJ2-3,few,TRBV6-5,13,TGTGCCAGCACTTCGGGAGCGAGAGATACGCAGTATTTT,CASTSGARDTQYF
.,TRBJ2-7,many,TRBV6-5,11,TGTGCCAGCGGCAGTGGCGGCGAGCAGTACTTC,CASGSGGEQYF
.,TRBJ1-1,many,TRBV20-1,13,TGCAGTGCTAGAGATAGGGGGATGACTGAAGCTTTCTTT,CSARDRGMTEAFF
TRBD2,TRBJ2-7,many,TRBV20-1,17,TGCAGTGCCCACAAGCTCAACGCGGGACTAGCGGGGGCCGAGCAGTACTTC,CSAHKLNAGLAGAEQYF
TRBD1,TRBJ2-2,few,TRBV28,13,TGTGCCAGCAGAGGGGGCGCATTCGGGGAGCTGTTTTTT,CASRGGAFGELFF
TRBD2,TRBJ2-5,many,TRBV7-2,18,TGTGCCAGCAGCTTGGGGTTCCCGGGACTAGCGGGAAGGGAGACCCAGTACTTC,CASSLGFPGLAGRETQYF
.,TRBJ2-2,many,TRBV28,17,TGTGCCAGCACTTATTACGGAAGACAGACCAACACCGGGGAGCTGTTTTTT,CASTYYGRQTNTGELFF
.,TRBJ1-1,many,TRBV7-8,15,TGTGCCAGCAGCTTATTTACAGGCCTTAACACTGAAGCTTTCTTT,CASSLFTGLNTEAFF
TRBD1,TRBJ2-7,once,TRBV11-1,15,TGTGCCAGCAGCACCCGACAGGGGAGCTCCTACGAGCAGTACTTC,CASSTRQGSSYEQYF
TRBD2,TRBJ2-5,.,TRBV27,14,TGTGCCAGCAGGATAGGACTAGCTGGTGAGACCCAGTACTTC,CASRIGLAGETQYF
.,TRBJ2-4,.,TRBV25-1,14,TGTGCCAGCATTTGGGGTCGAGCCAAAAACATTCAGTACTTC,CASIWGRAKNIQYF
.,TRBJ1-2,.,TRBV13,13,TGTGCCAGCAGCTTAGTTCTGATGGGTGGCTACACCTTC,CASSLVLMGGYTF